This paragraph covers one T cell receptor beta chain sequence. The data derive from a study of blood T cell repertoires in COVID-19. Turning to the study itself: The United States, Italy and Spain supplied acute and convalescent COVID-19 samples. T cells, B-cell-depleted T cells, or PBMCs provided the cDNA or gDNA that served as material.

Authors' methods: Counts of nucleated cells, estimated from reference gene primer amplification, were obtained. The table came from immunoSEQ multiplex PCR; TCRdb's copy has only in-frame clones and leaves some out. D and trimming were read from the DNA, whereas the V and J calls and clone size are those reported in that table. This table has about 74,000 clones, approximately 84% appearing once. The CDR3 consists of 15 residues. The germline V gene encodes CDR1 SEHNR and CDR2 FQNEAQ (reference sequence). Trimming took 5 bases from V and 6 from J; bases not matched to a gene: 11. The material sequenced was peripheral blood. The genes are TRBV7-9 and TRBJ2-7; 9 positions agree with TRBD1. This receptor was obtained from a man aged 65 to 79 with acute or convalescent COVID-19. In nucleotides, the CDR3 is TGTGCCAGCAGCGGCCTGGGACAGGGTGGTAGCGAGCAGTACTTC. It translates to CASSGLGQGGSEQYF.